Listed below are T cell receptor beta chains from one sample, sequenced in a study of cytomegalovirus exposure and HLA in healthy donors. The table came from immunoSEQ multiplex PCR; TCRdb's copy has only in-frame clones and leaves some out. The sample includes about 140,000 clones, approximately 79% of them seen just once. The sample comprised PBMCs. The receptors originated from a woman between 25 and 40 years old in good health and CMV-seronegative. Both conserved end residues are part of each CDR3. D genes are given only for firm matches. Size is omitted from some rows. Given values are once, few, many or a class for expanded clones.

J,size,D,V,DNA,CDR3
TRBJ1-2,NA,TRBD1,TRBV6-1,TGTGCCAGCAGCGACAGGGGGGGCTGGGAAGGCTACACCTTC,CASSDRGGWEGYTF
TRBJ2-1,NA,TRBD1,TRBV5-1,TGCGCCAGCAACCCAGCCGGGACAGGGGCCTACAATGAGCAGTTCTTC,CASNPAGTGAYNEQFF
TRBJ1-2,NA,NA,TRBV1,TGCACCAGCAGCCAGGGCAGAAACTATGGCTACACCTTC,CTSSQGRNYGYTF
TRBJ2-5,NA,TRBD2,TRBV5-1,TGCGCCAGCAGCTCTCGTCCGTCGGGGGGGACAAAAGAAGAGACCCAGTACTTC,CASSSRPSGGTKEETQYF
TRBJ2-2,NA,NA,TRBV27,TGTGCCAGCAGCAATGACAGGAGGTTGGACACCGGGGAGCTGTTTTTT,CASSNDRRLDTGELFF
TRBJ2-1,NA,TRBD1,TRBV29-1,TGCAGCGCGGACAGGGGCTCCTACAATGAGCAGTTCTTC,CSADRGSYNEQFF
TRBJ2-1,NA,TRBD1,TRBV29-1,TGCAGCGCCCAGGGACAGGGAAGGTCCTACAATGAGCAGTTCTTC,CSAQGQGRSYNEQFF
TRBJ2-7,NA,NA,TRBV30,TGTGCCACATACGGGACATCCTACGAGCAGTACTTC,CATYGTSYEQYF
TRBJ1-1,NA,NA,TRBV7-2,TGTGCCAGCAGCATCCCTCCGGGACACCTCTACACTGAAGCTTTCTTT,CASSIPPGHLYTEAFF
TRBJ1-4,few,TRBD1,TRBV7-2,TGTGCCAGCAGCTTCGGGACAGGGGCTAGGGAACTGTTTTTT,CASSFGTGARELFF
TRBJ2-1,NA,TRBD2,TRBV9,TGTGCCAGCAGCGTGTCGGGACTAGCGGGGGGGCGTAATGAGCAGTTCTTC,CASSVSGLAGGRNEQFF
TRBJ2-7,NA,NA,TRBV27,TGTGCCAGCAGTTTTCAACTGCCCTACGAGCAGTACTTC,CASSFQLPYEQYF